The present TCR beta chain was sequenced within a study of T cells in Graves' hyperthyroidism and ophthalmopathy. This clonotype occurred many times. Its matching antigen is unknown. General study findings and limits: Blood also held most thyroid clonotypes expanded beyond 0.001.

Diagnoses were established using clinical symptoms, serum thyroxine and TRAb, thyroid ultrasound and orbital computed tomography. Fresh peripheral blood, around 9.3 ml, was the source of the PBMCs. V gave up 4 bases and J gave up 5 bases, with 11 bases separating them. Germline V lookup: CDR1 SGHVS, CDR2 FQNEAQ. This CDR3 has 13 amino acids. Amplification yielded TCR beta CDR3 regions, with RNA transcripts as the source. First-round RT-PCR targeting the TCR CDR3 was performed with the HTBI primer set. Using its own MiXCR run on the multiplex PCR reads, TCRdb lists one record per CDR3 protein. This table has approximately 600,000 distinct CDR3 sequences, less than 25% appearing once.

The V call is TRBV7-8, the J call TRBJ1-2; no clear D gene. Sample: blood. The TCR was taken from a man aged 30-40 years with Graves' ophthalmopathy. The chain's CDR3 is CASSSSLGYGYTF. Written as DNA, the CDR3 is TGTGCCAGCAGCTCCAGTCTTGGGTATGGCTACACCTTC.